The 25 T cell receptor beta chains given below trace back to one sample, sequenced in a study of neurological immune-mediated disorders. TCRdb ran MiXCR on the 5' RACE reads and lists one entry per CDR3 protein. The data show 55,000 to 75,000 distinct CDR3 sequences, about 2.5% seen once. The sample was PBMCs. The receptors shown here come from a man aged 50 to 59 with multiple sclerosis.

This clonotype was seen at least ten times. The rearrangement links TRBV3-1 to TRBJ1-6, with D possibly matching TRBD1 (6 bases). Germline V gene lookup returns CDR1 LGHDT and CDR2 YNNKEL (reference sequence). V lost 4 bases and J lost 7, with 8 bases in between. CDR3 size: 13 residues. The CDR3 DNA sequence: TGTGCCAGCAGCCGGGGGCTGAATTCACCCCTCCACTTT. Protein sequence: CASSRGLNSPLHF.

This clonotype appeared many times. The rearrangement joins TRBV7-8 to TRBJ2-1, with D perhaps TRBD1 (6 bases). Germline V gene lookup returns CDR1 SGHVS and CDR2 FQNEAQ. The germline V and J ends were trimmed by 7 bases and 8 bases, with 21 bases remaining between them. The CDR3 totals 15 residues. CDR3 sequence reads: CASTRQEQAGDEQFF. CDR3 coding DNA: TGTGCCAGCACCCGTCAGGAACAGGCAGGGGATGAGCAGTTCTTC.

This clonotype was counted ten times or more. V usage is TRBV4-3 and J usage is TRBJ1-1; D not resolved. The V end was cut by 2 bases, the J end by 1 base, with 17 bases between. The CDR3 length is 17 residues. Germline assignment: CDR1 LGHNA and CDR2 YSLEER. Written as DNA, the CDR3 is TGCGCCAGCAGCCAAAACGCCCCAAGGGCCGAGAACACTGAAGCTTTCTTT. This sequence encodes CASSQNAPRAENTEAFF.

This clonotype appeared many times. The CDR3 nucleotides read TGTGCCAGCAGCGTAGGGTATGCGAACACTGAAGCTTTCTTT. It yields the protein CASSVGYANTEAFF. The rearrangement links TRBV9 to TRBJ1-1; D gene ambiguous. This CDR3 contains 14 residues. CDR1 and CDR2 (germline): SGDLS, YYNGEE. Trimming took off 0 bases at V and 1 base at J, with 7 bases between the two ends.

This clonotype was observed at least ten times. This chain links TRBV6-2 or TRBV6-3 with TRBJ1-5; D gene ambiguous. This CDR3 is built from 17 residues. The germline CDR1 and CDR2 sequences are MNHEY and SVGEGT. V was clipped by 0 bases and J by 4 bases, with 16 bases between them. CDR3 sequence (DNA): TGTGCCAGCAGTTACTCTATTGGTCCGCTGGGGAATCAGCCCCAGCATTTT. Translation gives CASSYSIGPLGNQPQHF.

This clonotype was seen at least ten times. The gene calls are TRBV29-1 and TRBJ1-1; D remains ambiguous. Germline lookup yields CDR1 SQVTM and CDR2 ANQGSEA. The CDR3 is 13 residues long. Trimming removed 4 bases from V and 4 bases from J, with 13 bases in between. The CDR3 loop reads CSVGTRGGTEAFF. For the CDR3, the DNA is TGCAGCGTTGGGACCCGGGGAGGCACTGAAGCTTTCTTT.

The sample holds a few counts of this clonotype. This chain links TRBV7-8 with TRBJ2-3, with 10 bases matching TRBD2. This CDR3 contains 16 residues. V gave up 5 bases and J gave up 3 bases; unmatched junction bases: 8. Germline assignment: CDR1 SGHVS and CDR2 FQNEAQ. This CDR3 reads CASSRYHSGGTDTQYF. In DNA, the CDR3 is TGTGCCAGCAGCCGCTACCATAGCGGGGGGACAGATACGCAGTATTTT.

There are many counts of this clonotype. The chain recombines TRBV5-5 with TRBJ1-6; no clear D gene. V lost 4 bases to trimming and J lost 8 bases, with 16 bases between them. CDR1 and CDR2 (germline): SGHKS, YYEKEE (reference sequence). This CDR3 region has 15 residues. CDR3 sequence: CASSPGPGLDSPLHF. The CDR3 coding sequence is TGTGCCAGCAGCCCTGGTCCGGGGTTGGATTCACCCCTCCACTTT. Complete variable domain (other parts from reference TRBV5-5 and TRBJ1-6): DAGVTQSPTHLIKTRGQQVTLRCSPISGHKSVSWYQQVLGQGPQFIFQYYEKEERGRGNFPDRFSARQFPNYSSELNVNALLLGDSALYLCASSPGPGLDSPLHFGNGTRLTVT.

This clonotype has ten or more counts. This could be a read error, since a much larger clone is one nucleotide away. The chain joins TRBV5-1 to TRBJ2-6; D could derive from TRBD1 or TRBD2 (5 bases each). From germline, CDR1 is SGHRS and CDR2 YFSETQ. The CDR3 runs to 14 residues. The CDR3 DNA reads as TGCGCCAGCAGCTTGAATCCCGGGGCCAAAGTCCTGACTTTC. It translates to CASSLNPGAKVLTF. Full variable domain (outside the CDR3, taken from reference TRBV5-1 and TRBJ2-6): KAGVTQTPRYLIKTRGQQVTLSCSPISGHRSVSWYQQTPGQGLQFLFEYFSETQRNKGNFPGRFSGRQFSNSRSEMNVSTLELGDSALYLCASSLNPGAKVLTFGAGSRLTVL.

There are many counts of this clonotype. The chain joins TRBV6-4 to TRBJ2-3, with 9 bases that match TRBD2. The CDR3 totals 15 residues. V trimming: 3 bases; J trimming: 1 base; junction bases outside the gene matches: 2. Germline V gene lookup returns CDR1 MRHNA and CDR2 SNTAGT. The CDR3 nucleotides are TGTGCCAGCAGTGAAAAGCGGGGGGGCACAGATACGCAGTATTTT. Its translation is CASSEKRGGTDTQYF.

This clonotype was recorded at least ten times. The genes are TRBV3-1 and TRBJ2-1, with a possible D match to TRBD1 (6 bases). Germline-derived CDR1 and CDR2 are LGHDT and YNNKEL (reference sequence). This CDR3 contains 16 residues. V was trimmed by 0 bases and J by 6 bases, leaving 15 bases between them. The DNA of the CDR3 is TGTGCCAGCAGCCAAGATGGTGGGGGCCGAGGCAATGAGCAGTTCTTC. This translates into CASSQDGGGRGNEQFF.

This clonotype was observed at least ten times. This sequence joins TRBV10-3 and TRBJ2-6; D is ambiguous. The V and J ends lost 6 bases and 0 bases respectively, with 6 bases between them. The V gene's germline CDR1 is ENHRY and CDR2 SYGVKD. The CDR3 has 14 amino acids. The CDR3 spells CAIRASSGANVLTF. The CDR3 DNA reads as TGTGCCATCAGGGCTAGCTCTGGGGCCAACGTCCTGACTTTC.

Many counts were recorded for this clonotype. The chain employs TRBV7-6 and TRBJ1-2; possibly TRBD1 for D (6 bases). The CDR3 contains 15 residues. Trimming took 0 bases from V and 3 from J, leaving 11 bases between them. In germline, CDR1 is SGHVS, CDR2 FNYEAQ. The CDR3 loop reads CASSLAAGADYGYTF. CDR3 in DNA: TGTGCCAGCAGCTTAGCGGCAGGGGCAGACTATGGCTACACCTTC.

This clonotype was observed many times. J is TRBJ1-1 and V is TRBV6-5, with TRBD1 as a possible D gene (5 bases). This CDR3 comprises 13 residues. The germline CDR1 and CDR2 sequences are MNHEY and SVGAGI. Trimming removed 6 bases from V and 7 bases from J, with 15 bases in between. Written as DNA, the CDR3 is TGTGCCAGCAGCCAAACGTGGGGGGGTGAAGCTTTCTTT. It translates to CASSQTWGGEAFF.

This clonotype has at least ten counts. V and J are TRBV11-2 and TRBJ1-2, with 7 positions matching TRBD1. The CDR3 runs 15 residues. Germline CDR1 reads SGHAT; CDR2 reads FQNNGV. V gave up 1 base and J gave up 4 bases; unmatched junction bases: 6. The CDR3 DNA follows: TGTGCCAGCAGCTTAGGGGCAGGGGGTAGCTATGGCTACACCTTC. This translates into CASSLGAGGSYGYTF.

The table lists this clonotype with many counts. The CDR3 coding sequence is TGTGCCAGCAGACCCATATCGGGGGGGCTCTTGACCCAGTACTTC. Encoded protein: CASRPISGGLLTQYF. The gene calls are TRBV6-5 and TRBJ2-5; 8 nucleotides align to TRBD2. V shed 6 bases, J shed 7 bases, and the junction held 13 bases outside the gene matches. The CDR3 extends over 15 amino acids. Germline assignment: CDR1 MNHEY and CDR2 SVGAGI.

The table lists this clonotype with many counts. This may be a read error: a much more frequent sequence differs by one nucleotide. The conserved phenylalanine or tryptophan is not found at the CDR3 terminus, so this likely reflects a read error. The chain recombines TRBV7-2 with TRBJ1-6, with D unclear. Germline V gene lookup returns CDR1 SGHTA and CDR2 FQGNSA. This CDR3 comprises 12 residues. Trimming left V 10 bases short and J 10 bases short, with 14 bases between. The CDR3 here is CAIDQDASPLHC. The CDR3 coding sequence is TGTGCCATCGACCAGGACGCCTCACCCCTCCACTGT.

This clonotype was seen at least ten times. The chain links TRBV20-1 to TRBJ1-4; D remains unclear. Germline values: CDR1 DFQATT, CDR2 SNEGSKA (reference sequence). The length of the CDR3 is 15 residues. V was trimmed by 0 bases and J by 7 bases, leaving 15 bases between them. CDR3 region: CSARDLLGIGEKLFF. The CDR3 region has the DNA TGCAGTGCTAGAGATTTATTGGGGATTGGTGAAAAACTGTTTTTT.

This clonotype was recorded many times. CDR3 sequence reads: CASSLAGVLKTQYF. DNA of the CDR3: TGTGCCAGCAGCTTAGCGGGTGTACTAAAGACCCAGTACTTC. The chain couples TRBV7-2 to TRBJ2-5, with D uncertain. Between the trimmed V and J ends, which lost 0 bases and 6 bases, there was a span of 11 bases. CDR3 length: 14 residues. Germline V lookup: CDR1 SGHTA, CDR2 FQGNSA.

This chain connects TRBV20-1 to TRBJ1-2, with D hard to call. This CDR3 has 13 amino acids. The V end lost 4 bases, the J end lost 4 bases, and 13 bases lay between the germline ends. In germline, CDR1 is DFQATT, CDR2 SNEGSKA (reference sequence). The CDR3 DNA sequence: TGCAGTGCTACTTCCACAGCTTTCTATGGCTACACCTTC. This translates into CSATSTAFYGYTF.

In its sample, this clonotype was seen a few times. J is TRBJ2-7 and V is TRBV6-5; D is perhaps TRBD2 (5 bases). Trimming pared 4 bases from V and 7 bases from J, leaving 11 bases between. The V gene's germline CDR1 is MNHEY and CDR2 SVGAGI. The CDR3 runs to 12 residues. CDR3 residues: CASSSPGEEQYF. CDR3 DNA sequence: TGTGCCAGCAGTTCCCCTGGGGAGGAGCAGTACTTC.

This clonotype showed up many times. The V gene is TRBV20-1, the J gene TRBJ1-2; 7 bases are shared with TRBD1. Germline trimming cut 1 base from V and 4 bases from J; bases unmatched to any gene: 9. This CDR3 spans 15 amino acids. Looked up from germline, CDR1 is DFQATT and CDR2 is SNEGSKA (reference sequence). Here the CDR3 DNA reads TGCAGTGCTAGAGTTGGGGCCAGGGGGTCCTATGGCTACACCTTC. It yields the protein CSARVGARGSYGYTF.

This clonotype has at least ten counts. The chain recombines TRBV20-1 with TRBJ2-1; TRBD2 matches at 7 bases. This CDR3 contains 13 residues. Germline V gives CDR1 DFQATT, CDR2 SNEGSKA (reference sequence). J was trimmed by 2 bases and V by 7 bases; bases with no gene match: 5. CDR3 loop: CSVREGAYNEQFF. For the CDR3, the DNA is TGCAGTGTTAGGGAGGGTGCCTACAATGAGCAGTTCTTC.

This clonotype was observed many times. The genes are TRBV10-3 and TRBJ2-7; TRBD1 matches at 7 bases. Germline values: CDR1 ENHRY, CDR2 SYGVKD. V was clipped by 6 bases and J by 3 bases; unmatched bases: 11. This CDR3 is 15 amino acids long. The CDR3 reads CAISQDRADLYEQYF. The CDR3 DNA reads TGTGCCATCAGCCAAGACAGGGCAGATCTCTACGAGCAGTACTTC.

Ten or more counts support this clonotype. This chain links TRBV19 with TRBJ2-1; the D call may be TRBD1 or TRBD2 (5 bases each). The CDR3 extends over 13 amino acids. In germline, CDR1 is LNHDA, CDR2 SQIVND (reference sequence). V lost 7 bases and J lost 7, with 14 bases in between. Here the CDR3 reads CASTYRGANEQFF. In DNA form, the CDR3 reads TGTGCCAGTACGTATCGAGGGGCGAATGAGCAGTTCTTC.